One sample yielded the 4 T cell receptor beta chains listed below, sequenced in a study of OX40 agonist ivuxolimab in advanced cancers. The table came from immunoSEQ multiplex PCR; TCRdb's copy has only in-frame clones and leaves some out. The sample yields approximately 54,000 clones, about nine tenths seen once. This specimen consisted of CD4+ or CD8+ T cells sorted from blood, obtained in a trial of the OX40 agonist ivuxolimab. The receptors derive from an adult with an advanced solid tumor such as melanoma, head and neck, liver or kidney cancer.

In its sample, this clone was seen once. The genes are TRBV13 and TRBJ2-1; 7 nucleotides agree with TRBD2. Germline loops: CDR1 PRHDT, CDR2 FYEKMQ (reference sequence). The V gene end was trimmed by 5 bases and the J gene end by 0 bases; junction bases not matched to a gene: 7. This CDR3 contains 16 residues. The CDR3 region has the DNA TGTGCCAGCAGCCTAACTAGCGCCAGCTCCTACAATGAGCAGTTCTTC. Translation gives CASSLTSASSYNEQFF.

CDR3 sequence reads: CAIIFSGTRSYEQYF. The CDR3 DNA follows: TGTGCCATAATATTCTCCGGGACCCGCTCCTACGAGCAGTACTTC. The chain employs TRBV6-5 and TRBJ2-7; D possibly matches TRBD1 or TRBD2 (5 bases each). The CDR3 is 15 amino acids. CDR1 and CDR2 (germline): MNHEY, SVGAGI. The V end lost 10 bases, the J end lost 0 bases, and 19 bases lay between the germline ends.

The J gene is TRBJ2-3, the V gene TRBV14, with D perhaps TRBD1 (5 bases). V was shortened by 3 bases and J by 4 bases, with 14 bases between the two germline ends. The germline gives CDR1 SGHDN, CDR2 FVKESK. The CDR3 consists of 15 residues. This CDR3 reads CASSQRQGMADTQYF. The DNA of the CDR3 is TGTGCCAGCAGCCAGCGGCAGGGAATGGCAGATACGCAGTATTTT.

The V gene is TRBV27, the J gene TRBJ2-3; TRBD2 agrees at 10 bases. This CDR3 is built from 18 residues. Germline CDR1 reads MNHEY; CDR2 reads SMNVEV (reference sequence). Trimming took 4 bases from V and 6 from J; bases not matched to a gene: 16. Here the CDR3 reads CASSSLPALAGDGDTQYF. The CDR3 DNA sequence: TGTGCCAGCAGTTCCCTCCCGGCGCTAGCGGGGGATGGGGATACGCAGTATTTT.